A single sample gave rise to the 25 T cell receptor beta chains below, sequenced in a study of glioma-infiltrating T cells. Using RNA template, CDR3s of TCR alpha and beta were amplified with iRepertoire arm-PCR. In TCRdb, the multiplex PCR reads were re-called with MiXCR into one record per CDR3 protein. This sample has over 80,000 distinct CDR3 sequences, with 35% to 45% found just once. The sequencing sample was made of glioma tissue, nonneoplastic brain tissue, or PBMCs (not recorded which). The source is a human donor with low-grade glioma or glioblastoma, undergoing nonglioma brain surgery, or in good health (not recorded which).

Comments on this clonotype: One end of the junction fails to match germline, which may point to a read error. The rearrangement joins TRBV28 to TRBJ1-1; D uncertain. Germline loops: CDR1 MDHEN, CDR2 SYDVKM. This CDR3 region has 10 residues. The CDR3 region is CASSEMLALF. The CDR3 DNA sequence: TGTGCCAGCAGTGAGATGTTAGCTTTATTT.

Comment on this clonotype: This may come from a read error, since a much larger clone is one base off. The chain couples TRBV12-3 or TRBV12-4 to TRBJ2-5; the match to TRBD2 covers 9 bases. The CDR3 consists of 16 residues. In DNA form, the CDR3 reads TGTGCCGGCAGTTCGGGCGGGGGGGCCCCACAAGAGACCCAGTACTTC. Amino acid sequence: CAGSSGGGAPQETQYF.

This clonotype has ten or more counts. The CDR3, as DNA: TGTGCCAGCAGCACGGCCGGGACTAGCGGGACTGGTGAGCAGTTCTTC. It is translated as CASSTAGTSGTGEQFF. This chain uses TRBV7-2 with TRBJ2-1, with TRBD2 matching over 13 bases. CDR3 length: 16 amino acids. V gave up 5 bases and J gave up 9 bases; unmatched junction bases: 10. Germline CDR1 SGHTA, CDR2 FQGNSA. Drawing the rest from reference TRBV7-2 and TRBJ2-1, the complete variable domain is GAGVSQSPSNKVTEKGKDVELRCDPISGHTALYWYRQSLGQGLEFLIYFQGNSAPDKSGLPSDRFSAERTGGSVSTLTIQRTQQEDSAVYLCASSTAGTSGTGEQFFGPGTRLTVL.

This clonotype was observed at least ten times. The chain employs TRBV2 and TRBJ2-1; 10 nucleotides line up with TRBD2. This CDR3 has 13 amino acids. V lost 1 base, J lost 13 bases, and 4 bases stayed unmatched. Per the germline V gene, CDR1 is SNHLY and CDR2 is FYNNEI. Here the CDR3 reads CASSEVAGGPQFF. As DNA, the CDR3 is TGTGCCAGCAGTGAAGTAGCGGGGGGTCCCCAGTTCTTC.

This clonotype was observed at least ten times. This chain joins TRBV3-1 and TRBJ1-1; 9 nucleotides agree with TRBD1. Trimming removed 3 bases from V and 6 bases from J; junction bases left unmatched: 5. The germline V gene encodes CDR1 LGHDT and CDR2 YNNKEL (reference sequence). The CDR3 totals 14 residues. The CDR3 reads CASSQTGGPAEAFF. For the CDR3, the DNA is TGTGCCAGCAGCCAGACAGGGGGTCCCGCTGAAGCTTTCTTT.

V is TRBV20-1 and J is TRBJ1-5, with D possibly being TRBD1 (6 bases). The last part of the DNA fits TRBJ2-3 better; the J call may be wrong. The CDR3 has 16 amino acids. CDR1 is DFQATT, CDR2 SNEGSKA, per germline (reference sequence). This CDR3 reads CSARDSRQGPNQPQYF. CDR3 coding DNA: TGCAGTGCTAGAGATAGTCGGCAGGGGCCGAATCAGCCCCAGTATTTT.

This clonotype was detected many times. V and J are TRBV7-9 and TRBJ2-3; D ambiguous. The length of the CDR3 is 14 residues. CDR1 is SEHNR and CDR2 is FQNEAQ in the germline V gene (reference sequence). V lost 2 bases and J lost 3, with 9 bases in between. The CDR3 nucleotides read TGTGCCAGCAGCTTACCCGATATTACAGATACGCAGTATTTT. As protein: CASSLPDITDTQYF.

This clonotype was found many times. The chain uses TRBV20-1 and TRBJ2-4, with D perhaps TRBD2 (5 bases). Trimming removed 1 base at V and 0 bases at J, with 10 bases between. This CDR3 has 15 amino acids. Germline lookup yields CDR1 DFQATT and CDR2 SNEGSKA (reference sequence). The DNA of the CDR3 is TGCAGTGCTAGAGCCCCTAGCCTAGCCAAAAACATTCAGTACTTC. The encoded protein is CSARAPSLAKNIQYF.

This chain joins TRBV27 and TRBJ2-1, with 12 bases matching TRBD2. Germline CDR1 reads MNHEY; CDR2 reads SMNVEV (reference sequence). The CDR3 length is 17 residues. The V segment lost 10 bases and the J segment 0 bases; nucleotides outside the gene matches: 10. This CDR3 reads CATMTSGGLCSYNEQFF. CDR3 bases: TGTGCCACTATGACTAGCGGGGGACTTTGCTCCTACAATGAGCAGTTCTTC.

This clonotype has a count of ten or more. V and J are TRBV27 and TRBJ2-3, with D unclear. The CDR3 runs 14 residues. In germline, CDR1 is MNHEY, CDR2 SMNVEV (reference sequence). The V and J ends lost 4 bases and 2 bases respectively, with 10 bases between them. CDR3: CASSSAHLTDTQYF. CDR3 bases: TGTGCCAGCAGTTCCGCCCATCTCACAGATACGCAGTATTTT.

This clonotype was observed many times. The rearrangement uses TRBV5-1 and TRBJ2-5; no clear D. The CDR3 extends over 14 amino acids. Germline V gene sequence: CDR1 SGHRS, CDR2 YFSETQ. The ends were cut back, 0 bases at V and 5 bases at J, with 11 bases in the middle. The CDR3 DNA sequence: TGCGCCAGCAGCTTGGCCCAGGAAGGGGAGACCCAGTACTTC. It is translated as CASSLAQEGETQYF.

The gene calls are TRBV28 and TRBJ2-7, with TRBD2 matching over 8 bases. Looked up from germline, CDR1 is MDHEN and CDR2 is SYDVKM. Trimming took 9 bases from V and 7 from J; bases not matched to a gene: 14. The CDR3 has 14 residues. The CDR3 spells CASAGTSDSDEQYF. The CDR3 bases are TGTGCCAGTGCCGGGACTAGTGATTCAGATGAGCAGTACTTC.

This clonotype occurred many times. This chain uses TRBV12-3 or TRBV12-4 with TRBJ2-1; D assignment may be TRBD1 or TRBD2 (5 bases each). The CDR3 contains 11 residues. The V end was cut by 8 bases, the J end by 7 bases, with 9 bases between. Here the CDR3 reads CASVWGNEQFF. The DNA for the CDR3 is TGTGCCAGCGTTTGGGGGAATGAGCAGTTCTTC.

Ten or more counts support this clonotype. The chain combines TRBV20-1 with TRBJ2-5; tentatively, D is TRBD1 (6 bases). The CDR3 sequence is 15 residues long. V shed 5 bases and J shed 0 bases, with 16 bases lying between them. The germline V gene has CDR1 DFQATT and CDR2 SNEGSKA (reference sequence). CDR3 in amino acids: CSAAGQGPYQETQYF. CDR3 DNA: TGCAGTGCTGCTGGTCAGGGGCCATACCAAGAGACCCAGTACTTC.

In its sample, this clonotype was seen many times. V gene TRBV6-2 or TRBV6-3 combines with J gene TRBJ2-2; the match to TRBD2 covers 7 bases. CDR1 and CDR2 from the germline V gene are MNHEY and SVGEGT. The CDR3 is 17 residues long. V trimming: 7 bases; J trimming: 3 bases; junction bases outside the gene matches: 14. The CDR3 reads CASTLRYGRWDTGELFF. The CDR3 nucleotides read TGTGCCAGCACGCTCCGTTACGGGAGGTGGGACACCGGGGAGCTGTTTTTT.

With regard to this clonotype: A read error may account for a junction end that differs from germline. The V call is TRBV5-5, the J call TRBJ1-1, with D unresolved. Germline V gene sequence: CDR1 SGHKS, CDR2 YYEKEE (reference sequence). This CDR3 contains 12 residues. CDR3 bases: TGTGCCAGCAGCTTGCCCTACACTGAAGCTCTCTTT. It is translated as CASSLPYTEALF. Full variable domain (rest looked up from reference TRBV5-5 and TRBJ1-1): DAGVTQSPTHLIKTRGQQVTLRCSPISGHKSVSWYQQVLGQGPQFIFQYYEKEERGRGNFPDRFSARQFPNYSSELNVNALLLGDSALYLCASSLPYTEALFGQGTRLTVV.

This clonotype came up many times. This rearrangement joins TRBV7-2 to TRBJ1-2; D is undetermined. Germline-derived CDR1 and CDR2 are SGHTA and FQGNSA. The V gene lost 0 bases and the J gene lost 5 bases, with 13 bases spanning the gap. CDR3 length equals 15 residues. The CDR3 protein is CASSLALGSFYGYTF. The CDR3 DNA reads TGTGCCAGCAGCTTAGCGCTCGGAAGCTTTTATGGCTACACCTTC.

This clonotype occurred many times. This chain joins TRBV12-3 or TRBV12-4 and TRBJ2-7; TRBD2 might be the D (6 bases). The CDR3 consists of 12 residues. Deletions cut 3 bases from V and 6 bases from J, with 9 bases between. CDR3 coding DNA: TGTGCCAGCAGTTTCTCCGGGGGCGAGCAGTACTTC. It is translated as CASSFSGGEQYF.

V is TRBV19 and J is TRBJ2-1, with TRBD1 as a possible D gene (6 bases). The CDR3 spans 15 residues. Germline assignment: CDR1 LNHDA and CDR2 SQIVND (reference sequence). Trimming removed 6 bases from V and 6 bases from J, with 18 bases in between. The CDR3 reads CASRKQGLSSNEQFF. As DNA, the CDR3 is TGTGCCAGTAGAAAACAGGGCTTGAGCTCCAATGAGCAGTTCTTC.

About this clonotype itself: The germline gene is not matched at one end of the junction; a read error may be the cause. The chain recombines TRBV14 with TRBJ1-1, with D unclear. CDR3 size: 14 residues. The germline CDR1 and CDR2 sequences are SGHDN and FVKESK. The CDR3, as DNA: TGCGCCAGCAGCCGAGATCGAGTGTACACTGAAGCTTTCTTT. This gives the protein CASSRDRVYTEAFF.

At least ten counts were recorded for this clonotype. This chain links TRBV20-1 with TRBJ2-7, with D unclear. Germline CDR1 and CDR2: DFQATT and SNEGSKA (reference sequence). This CDR3 spans 12 amino acids. V lost 6 bases to trimming and J lost 1 base, with 10 bases between them. CDR3 sequence reads: CSAPDGSYEQYF. The CDR3 nucleotides are TGCAGTGCCCCCGATGGGTCCTACGAGCAGTACTTC.

The chain uses TRBV9 and TRBJ2-7, with 10 bases fitting TRBD2. The CDR3 length is 16 residues. Germline CDR1 is SGDLS and CDR2 is YYNGEE. The V gene end was trimmed by 0 bases and the J gene end by 9 bases; junction bases not matched to a gene: 12. The CDR3 is CASSVEASGSGFVQYF. The CDR3 DNA reads TGTGCCAGCAGCGTAGAGGCTAGCGGGAGTGGTTTCGTGCAGTACTTC.

This chain joins TRBV7-2 and TRBJ2-1, with D possibly matching TRBD2 (6 bases). The germline gives CDR1 SGHTA, CDR2 FQGNSA. This CDR3 region has 15 residues. V lost 6 bases to trimming and J lost 8 bases, with 20 bases between them. DNA for the CDR3: TGTGCCAGCAGGAGCTACACCGGGACTTCCTATGAGCAGTTCTTC. Amino acid sequence: CASRSYTGTSYEQFF.

The chain combines TRBV7-2 with TRBJ2-1; 10 nucleotides line up with TRBD2. This CDR3 region has 18 residues. V shed 5 bases and J 5 bases; nucleotides not matched to a gene: 15. Germline assignment: CDR1 SGHTA and CDR2 FQGNSA. CDR3 nucleotide sequence: TGTGCCAGCAGCCAAGGATTGACCTTTACTAGCGGGGACAATGAGCAGTTCTTC. Its protein product is CASSQGLTFTSGDNEQFF.

At least ten counts were recorded for this clonotype. The chain uses TRBV12-3 or TRBV12-4 and TRBJ1-5; possible D gene TRBD1, 5 bases. The CDR3 contains 14 residues. Trimming took off 7 bases at V and 5 bases at J, with 15 bases between the two ends. CDR3: CASTPGLLDQPQHF. The DNA for the CDR3 is TGTGCCAGCACTCCAGGGTTGTTGGATCAGCCCCAGCATTTT.